This T cell receptor beta chain was sequenced in a study of post-analysis software for immune sequencing data. Overall study context: In terms of disease course, relapsing-remitting, secondary progressive and progressive-relapsing multiple sclerosis were included.

Concerning this clonotype: Its antigen remains unknown.

Per germline, CDR1 DFQATT and CDR2 SNEGSKA (reference sequence). There are 13 residues in the CDR3. V trimming: 2 bases; J trimming: 4 bases; junction bases outside the gene matches: 4. Study observations and caveats: When patients were compared with controls, about five TRBV segments were more frequent, TRBV5-6, TRBV5-1 and TRBV20-1 among them. Strong same-batch co-clustering of samples appeared with F measure clustering. Versus controls, multiple sclerosis patients showed significantly lower diversity (normalized Chao1).

Libraries were made from TCR beta cDNA, and they carried unique molecular identifiers. TCRdb recomputed calls from the PCR reads with MiXCR, one row per CDR3 protein. In the table there are about 820,000 distinct CDR3 sequences, under 70% of which are singletons. The chain has TRBV20-1 and TRBJ1-1, with 7 bases identical to TRBD1. The sample was blood. The clonotype originates from a girl between 10 and 17 years old with multiple sclerosis. CDR3 in amino acids: CSARPSGGTEAFF. For the CDR3, the DNA is TGCAGTGCTAGACCTTCAGGGGGCACTGAAGCTTTCTTT.